This T cell receptor beta chain emerged from a study of blood T cell repertoires in COVID-19. The overall study: Spain, Italy and the United States supplied samples that represented acute and convalescent COVID-19.

Between the trimmed V and J ends, which lost 6 bases and 6 bases, there was a span of 15 bases. The CDR3 runs to 12 residues. CDR1 is SQVTM, CDR2 ANQGSEA, per germline. TCRdb's table, derived via immunoSEQ multiplex PCR, lists solely in-frame clones and lacks some. This sample has about 26,000 clones, with roughly 80% found just once. The sample was peripheral blood. The clonotype originates from a human donor in a cohort sampled during active COVID-19. The V gene is TRBV29-1, the J gene TRBJ2-7; D may be TRBD2 (6 bases). DNA of the CDR3: TGCAGCGTGCCCTCGCCAGCGGGCGAGCAGTACTTC. This translates into CSVPSPAGEQYF.